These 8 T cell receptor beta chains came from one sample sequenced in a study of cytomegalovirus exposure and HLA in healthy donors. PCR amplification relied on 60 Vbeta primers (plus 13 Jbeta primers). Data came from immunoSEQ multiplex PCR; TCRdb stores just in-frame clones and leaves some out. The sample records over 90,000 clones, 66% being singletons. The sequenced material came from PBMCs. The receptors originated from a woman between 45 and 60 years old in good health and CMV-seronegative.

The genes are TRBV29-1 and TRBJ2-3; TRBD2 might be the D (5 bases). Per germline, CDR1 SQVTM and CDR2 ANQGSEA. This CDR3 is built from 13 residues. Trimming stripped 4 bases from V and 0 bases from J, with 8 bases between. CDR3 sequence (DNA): TGCAGCGTTGTTGGCGGGAGCACAGATACGCAGTATTTT. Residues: CSVVGGSTDTQYF.

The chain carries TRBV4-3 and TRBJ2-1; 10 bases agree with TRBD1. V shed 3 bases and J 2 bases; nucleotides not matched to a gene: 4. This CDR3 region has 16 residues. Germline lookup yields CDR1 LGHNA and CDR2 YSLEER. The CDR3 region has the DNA TGCGCCAGCAGCCACACCGGGACAGGGGCCTACAATGAGCAGTTCTTC. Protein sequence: CASSHTGTGAYNEQFF.

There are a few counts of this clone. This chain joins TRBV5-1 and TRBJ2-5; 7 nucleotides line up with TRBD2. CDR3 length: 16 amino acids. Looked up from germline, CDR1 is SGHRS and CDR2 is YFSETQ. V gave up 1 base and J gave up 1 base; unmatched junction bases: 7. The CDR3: CASSLSGGGGQETQYF. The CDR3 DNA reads TGCGCCAGCAGCTTGTCGGGAGGTGGGGGCCAAGAGACCCAGTACTTC. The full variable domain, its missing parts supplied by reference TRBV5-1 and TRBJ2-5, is KAGVTQTPRYLIKTRGQQVTLSCSPISGHRSVSWYQQTPGQGLQFLFEYFSETQRNKGNFPGRFSGRQFSNSRSEMNVSTLELGDSALYLCASSLSGGGGQETQYFGPGTRLLVL.

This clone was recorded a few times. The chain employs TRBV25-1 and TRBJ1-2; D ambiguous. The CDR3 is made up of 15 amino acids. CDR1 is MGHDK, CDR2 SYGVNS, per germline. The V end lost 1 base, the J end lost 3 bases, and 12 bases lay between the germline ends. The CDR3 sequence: CASSESSGWDYGYTF. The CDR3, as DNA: TGTGCCAGCAGTGAATCGTCCGGGTGGGACTATGGCTACACCTTC.

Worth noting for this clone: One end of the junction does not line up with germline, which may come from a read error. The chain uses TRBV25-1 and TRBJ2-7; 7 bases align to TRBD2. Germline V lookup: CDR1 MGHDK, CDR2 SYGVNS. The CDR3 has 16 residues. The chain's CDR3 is CASRGWGGGPSHEQYF. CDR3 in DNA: TGTGCCAGCAGGGGGTGGGGGGGAGGGCCCTCCCACGAGCAGTACTTC.

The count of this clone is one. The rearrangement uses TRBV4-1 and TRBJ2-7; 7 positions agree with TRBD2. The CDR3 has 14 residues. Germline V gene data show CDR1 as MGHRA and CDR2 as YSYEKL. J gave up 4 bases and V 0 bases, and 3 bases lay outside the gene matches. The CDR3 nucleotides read TGCGCCAGCAGCCAAGATGGGGGGGAATACGAGCAGTACTTC. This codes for CASSQDGGEYEQYF.

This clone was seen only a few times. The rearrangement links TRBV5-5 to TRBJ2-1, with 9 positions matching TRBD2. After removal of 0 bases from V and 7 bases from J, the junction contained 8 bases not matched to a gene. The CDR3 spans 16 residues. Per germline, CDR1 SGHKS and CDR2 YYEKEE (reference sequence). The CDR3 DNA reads TGTGCCAGCAGCTTGGTGGGTAGCGGGAGCCTTAATGAGCAGTTCTTC. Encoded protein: CASSLVGSGSLNEQFF. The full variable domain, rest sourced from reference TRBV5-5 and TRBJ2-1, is DAGVTQSPTHLIKTRGQQVTLRCSPISGHKSVSWYQQVLGQGPQFIFQYYEKEERGRGNFPDRFSARQFPNYSSELNVNALLLGDSALYLCASSLVGSGSLNEQFFGPGTRLTVL.

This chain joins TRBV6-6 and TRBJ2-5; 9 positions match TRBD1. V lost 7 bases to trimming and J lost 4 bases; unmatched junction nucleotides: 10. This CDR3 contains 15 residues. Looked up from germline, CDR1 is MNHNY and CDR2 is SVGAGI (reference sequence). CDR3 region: CASKIQGALGETQYF. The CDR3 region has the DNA TGTGCCAGCAAGATACAGGGGGCGTTGGGAGAGACCCAGTACTTC.